The present entry profiles one T cell receptor (beta chain) with its context. The target of this receptor is not known. The record has no base qualities; no much larger clone is one base away. The sample is drawn from a study of cytomegalovirus exposure and HLA in healthy donors (dated by TCRdb to the late 2010s). Context from the whole study: An earlier analysis of approximately 550 of the donors reported approximately 290 Gb of sequence data and around 110 million unique TCR beta sequences from about 180 million T cells. High-throughput TCR immunosequencing, statistical association of individual TCRs with disease status, and machine learning were combined to predict cytomegalovirus infection status. Roughly 5 DR-DQ haplotypes were treated as single units for association and clustering because of strong linkage in the cohort. Among the roughly 410 genotyped donors, around 79% belonged to the genetic ancestry cluster associated with self-reported Caucasian donors. In an earlier analysis of a few hundred of the donors, high-throughput TCR beta sequencing was used to judge whether each TCR beta V gene segment behaved as functional or pseudogenic. Rather than drawing on any new phenotypic data, the later analysis identified candidate immune exposures from TCR beta sequences and the way those sequences occurred across donors. The number of typed donors differed by locus: about 629-630 for A, B, C, DRB1 and DQB1; some 500 for DQA1; over 600 for DPA1; and 450 to 480 for DPB1. The study was designed to test whether signatures of past pathogen exposure could be identified by cataloging public T cell receptors. Among 300 to 500 genotyped donors of the cohort, an average of approximately 240,000 unique TCR beta nucleotide sequences was sequenced per donor, of which 15% to 20% were non-productive. All discovery cohort repertoires had been generated on a single sequencing platform. The T cell repertoires of 700 or so subjects were profiled by immunosequencing and related to cytomegalovirus serostatus. An early release covering roughly 640 HLA-typed donors comprised 250 to 350 gigabases of sequencing data and roughly 86 million unique TCR sequences. Donor age, sex, ethnicity and CMV serostatus were compiled alongside the repertoire data. A later analysis re-examined previously published TCR beta repertoires from about 700 donors and added high-resolution HLA genotyping to investigate patterns of TCR occurrence. Along with the roughly 670-subject first cohort, a separate validation cohort of over a hundred different subjects was used. Genome-wide SNP genotypes for about 65% of the roughly 670 donors were used in a later genetic analysis, which treated that subset as a discovery cohort. HLA typing included class I and class II loci at four-digit resolution.

The cohort was made up of approximately 700 healthy bone marrow donors. At the time of sampling, all cohort members were nominally healthy, though unrecorded immune exposures were likely present. The donor tested CMV seronegative, placing the donor among the 350 to 400 seronegative members of the cohort. A peripheral blood sample was collected from each donor, and TCR beta sequencing was performed on peripheral blood mononuclear cells. The Qiagen DNeasy Blood Extraction Kit was used to extract genomic DNA from the blood cell samples. The study at large found these results: A further reported finding was that TCR beta sequences accurately predicted the HLA-A and HLA-B alleles for most subjects in the first cohort. A later genetic analysis reported fewer N-insertions in productive TCRs among donors in an Asian-associated ancestry cluster than the approximately 670-donor mean. The study listed 150 to 200 TCR beta chains as associated with cytomegalovirus. While some public TCRs were present in many individuals, most TCR sequences turned up only very rarely across donors. According to a later analysis, parvovirus B19, influenza, CMV and Epstein-Barr virus appeared linked to several top co-occurrence clusters. Compared with equally common non-associated chains, HLA-associated TCR beta chains in a later analysis were more clonally expanded and had lower generation probabilities. A later analysis associated 15,000 to 20,000 TCR beta sequences with specific HLA alleles at a false discovery rate of 0.05. According to the authors, the approach could potentially be generalized to other disease states and immunological phenotypes. The earlier analysis of a few hundred of the donors excluded some 15 rarely observed V segments, including chromosome 9 orphons, because counts were too low. A later genetic analysis associated a missense DCLRE1C variant with V-gene and J-gene trimming of TCR beta chains, and an independent cohort replicated the association. In this cohort, only TCR beta chains were sequenced, and detectable features were limited by the absence of alpha or paired-chain data. A few of the identified cytomegalovirus-associated TCR beta chains were confirmed in vitro to be specific for cytomegalovirus antigens. The sequencing pipeline was judged likely to have produced a cluster of highly shared sequence variants as a technical artifact. Linkage disequilibrium might explain the correlated functional status among segregating V segments, but an unknown experimental factor could not be ruled out. In a later analysis, TCR association rates were found to vary across HLA loci, with the most associated TCRs seen for DRB1 alleles and the fewest for HLA-C alleles. Assigning TCR associations to individual alleles was difficult when HLA alleles, especially DR and DQ, strongly co-occurred. Immune exposure information for the cohort was limited to CMV serostatus. In an earlier analysis of more than 450 of the donors, most TCR beta V segments were observed in productive rearrangements about 87% or about 30% of the time, broadly matching IMGT annotations. Sequencing depth was assumed to be roughly uniform across donors in the presence/absence analyses, though that assumption may not hold. The classifier was reported to diagnose cytomegalovirus status with high specificity and sensitivity in both the original and validation cohorts. HLA typing was unavailable for some donors at each locus, so association tests used only the typed subset. Most CMV-associated TCR beta chains appeared to be HLA-restricted in a later analysis, and the HLA associations seemed to be driven largely by CMV exposure. Some IMGT-functional V segments, including TRBV6-2 and TRBV6-3, could not be told apart with the 87-base-pair reads, so those segments were excluded.

From cysteine to phenylalanine, the CDR3 is 15 amino acids long. Solely the CDR3 DNA is kept, with 45 bases framed from the first base. V is clipped by 4 bases and J by 4 bases, and the sequence between their germline boundaries is 18 bases long. Based on the germline V gene, the CDR1 and CDR2 sequences are SGHDT and YYEEEE. Receptors were amplified or captured by the immunoSEQ multiplex PCR assay. For the multiplex PCR, a mixture combining 60 forward primers for TCR Vbeta segments and 13 reverse primers for TCR Jbeta segments was used. The CDR3 region of rearranged TCR beta genes was amplified from genomic DNA by a multiplex PCR assay. On the Illumina HiSeq System, the amplified TCR beta libraries were sequenced as 87-base-pair reads. For the original study's pipeline: Across the roughly 640 repertoires, a later analysis counted approximately 75 million unique TCR beta chains, 9 million to 14 million of which were shared by at least two donors. Raw reads were error-corrected and collapsed into unique sequences with a nearest-neighbor algorithm that merged closely related sequences to remove PCR and sequencing errors. Alignment of CDR3 sequences to IMGT reference sequences was used to assign V, D and J gene segments. For a sequence to be retained, a match of at least six nucleotides was required to both a V gene segment and a J gene segment. Rearrangements were classified as productive when the CDR3 lacked stop codons and remained in frame with V and J, and all other rearrangements were classified as non-productive. Following IMGT convention, CDR3 was defined as the stretch from the second conserved V-encoded cysteine up to the conserved J-encoded phenylalanine. Sequences without an unambiguous match to a single V gene segment were excluded from the earlier analysis of 450 to 750 of the donors. An earlier analysis of several hundred of the donors called V segments functional above 56.7% productive rearrangements and segregating when the between-donor standard deviation exceeded 5%. A statistical classification framework was built for diagnosing cytomegalovirus status from the catalog of TCR beta chain sequences. V and J gene assignment, in a later analysis, came from comparing TCR nucleotide sequences with IMGT/GENE-DB human TR gene sequences. A later analysis assigned CDR3 sequences and most-parsimonious VDJ recombination scenarios with the TCRdist pipeline. In a later analysis, each TCR beta chain was defined by its CDR3 amino acid sequence together with its V-gene family, and reads without a unique V-gene family were excluded. A later analysis removed 550 to 650 highly shared, low-generation-probability nucleotide sequences to deal with suspected cross-contamination and a sequencing artifact. In a later analysis, a clonal expansion index for each public chain was calculated from normalized within-repertoire ranks of inferred template counts. In a later analysis, generation probabilities were computed with a VDJ recombination model fitted to out-of-frame rearrangements, and the resulting probabilities were checked against IGoR. A later analysis scored TCR-TCR, TCR-HLA and TCR-CMV co-occurrence with hypergeometric tests, applying a repertoire-size bias correction to TCR pairs. False discovery rates were estimated in a later analysis by permuting HLA or CMV assignments 20 times. In a later analysis, co-occurring TCRs were grouped with DBSCAN, and TCRdist sequence similarity was added when clustering was performed within HLA-allele-positive subsets. For co-occurrence clustering, repertoires with fewer than 30,000 or more than 120,000 public chains were excluded, along with five repertoires with anomalous nucleotide sharing. In TCRdb, the immuneACCESS table is reduced to in-frame sequences with V and J assigned. These tables do not hold every clone; where another copy was compared, an unresolved V gene accounts for under half, and the others remain unexplained. V and J calls and clone size come straight from that table; D and trimming were deduced from the DNA. The sample yields under 100,000 clones; over 65% were counted once. Jointly, the top ten make up 3% to 3.5% of the sample.

Material for sequencing was PBMCs. The TCR sequence derives from a man aged 50 to 60 in good health and CMV-seronegative. The chain is assembled from TRBV5-6 and TRBJ2-7; the D segment could be TRBD2, given 6 matching bases. The DNA reads TGTGCCAGCAGCCACCCGACTAGACCCATTTACGAGCAGTACTTC. The translation is CASSHPTRPIYEQYF.